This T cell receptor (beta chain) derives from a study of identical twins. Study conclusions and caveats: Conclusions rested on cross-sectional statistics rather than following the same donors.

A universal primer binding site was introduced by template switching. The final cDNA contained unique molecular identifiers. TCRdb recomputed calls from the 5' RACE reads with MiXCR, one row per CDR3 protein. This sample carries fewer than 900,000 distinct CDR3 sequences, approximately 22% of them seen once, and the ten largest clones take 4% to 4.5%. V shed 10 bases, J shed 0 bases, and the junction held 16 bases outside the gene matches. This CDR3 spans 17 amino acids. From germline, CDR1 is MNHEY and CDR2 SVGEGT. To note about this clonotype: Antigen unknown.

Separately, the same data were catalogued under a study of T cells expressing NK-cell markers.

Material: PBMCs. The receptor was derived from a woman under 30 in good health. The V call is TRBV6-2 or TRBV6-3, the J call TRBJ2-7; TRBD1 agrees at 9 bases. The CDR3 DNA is TGTGCCACCGGGCCTGGACCGGGACAGGGAAGCTCCTACGAGCAGTACTTC. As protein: CATGPGPGQGSSYEQYF.